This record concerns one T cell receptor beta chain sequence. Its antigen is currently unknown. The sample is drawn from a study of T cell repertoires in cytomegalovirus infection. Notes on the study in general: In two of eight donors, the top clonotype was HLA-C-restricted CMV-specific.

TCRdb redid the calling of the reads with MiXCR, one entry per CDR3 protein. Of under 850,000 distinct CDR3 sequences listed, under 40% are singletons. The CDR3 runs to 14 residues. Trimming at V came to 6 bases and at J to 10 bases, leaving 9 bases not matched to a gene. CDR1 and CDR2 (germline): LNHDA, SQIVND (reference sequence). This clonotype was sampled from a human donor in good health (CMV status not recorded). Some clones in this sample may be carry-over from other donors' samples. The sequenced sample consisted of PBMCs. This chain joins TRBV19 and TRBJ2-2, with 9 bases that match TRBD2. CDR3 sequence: CASSRSGGGVELFF. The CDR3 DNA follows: TGTGCCAGTAGCCGTAGCGGGGGAGGCGTGGAGCTGTTTTTT. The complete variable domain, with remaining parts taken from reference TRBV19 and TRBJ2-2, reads DGGITQSPKYLFRKEGQNVTLSCEQNLNHDAMYWYRQDPGQGLRLIYYSQIVNDFQKGDIAEGYSVSREKKESFPLTVTSAQKNPTAFYLCASSRSGGGVELFFGEGSRLTVL.